Listed below are T cell receptor beta chains from one sample, sequenced in a study of cytomegalovirus exposure and HLA in healthy donors. The protocol was immunoSEQ multiplex PCR, while the TCRdb copy is restricted to in-frame clones and leaves out a portion. The sample has around 300,000 clones, nearly 90% seen once. The sequenced sample consisted of PBMCs. The receptor set was obtained from a man aged 25 to 40 in good health and CMV-seronegative. The conserved cysteine and the conserved F or W are not part of the CDR3 here.

J | V | CDR3
TRBJ1-6 | TRBV14 | ASSVIRGTGGDSPLH
TRBJ1-2 | TRBV6-5 | ASRKQGSYGYT
TRBJ1-1 | TRBV7-2 | ASSLDRVNTEAF
TRBJ2-7 | TRBV25-1 | ASSDSGTAYEQY
TRBJ1-5 | TRBV19 | ASSMGRRDNQPQH
TRBJ1-6 | TRBV5-6 | ASSLRQINSPLH
TRBJ1-5 | TRBV6-6 | ASSFGTGGGNQPQH
TRBJ2-3 | TRBV4-1 | ASSQDRIAGGGNTQY
TRBJ2-2 | TRBV9 | ASSVQGVGTGELF
TRBJ2-2 | TRBV5-1 | ASSLGLSGAGELF
TRBJ2-2 | TRBV9 | ASSVAGGARELF
TRBJ1-1 | TRBV30 | AWSGGDTEAF
TRBJ1-1 | TRBV20-1 | SATWNTEAF
TRBJ1-1 | TRBV27 | ASSGQGWNTEAF
TRBJ2-3 | TRBV6-1 | ASSENRITDTQY
TRBJ2-3 | TRBV7-9 | ASSPPLAGAGGDTQY
TRBJ2-7 | TRBV4-1 | ASSRAGSNYEQY
TRBJ2-1 | TRBV15 | ATSRDSGGYEQF
TRBJ2-1 | TRBV11-2 | ASSLGPGGYNEQF
TRBJ1-2 | TRBV7-9 | ASSPGAGGYGYT
TRBJ1-1 | TRBV9 | ASSFSGTATEAF
TRBJ2-3 | TRBV5-1 | ASSLASGFPSTDTQY
TRBJ1-2 | TRBV12-5 | ASGFGDRYYGYT
TRBJ2-3 | TRBV18 | ASSTYYTGDTQY
TRBJ2-1 | TRBV7-9 | ASSLAGQINEQF
TRBJ1-2 | TRBV7-2 | ASRPDRGGRYGYT
TRBJ1-2 | TRBV6-1 | ASSEVGQGSGYT
TRBJ2-7 | TRBV18 | ASSPGTGAYEQY
TRBJ2-7 | TRBV4-1 | ASSLSDSIAAYEQY
TRBJ2-7 | TRBV5-1 | ASSTGQGAYEQY
TRBJ2-2 | TRBV5-4 | ASSPEAPGAVNTGELF
TRBJ2-6 | TRBV19 | ASSMLERGSGANVLT
TRBJ1-5 | TRBV19 | ASRPGTSSGRNQPQH
TRBJ2-4 | TRBV18 | ASSPAADGQEQY
TRBJ1-5 | TRBV6-1 | ASSEEGWSNQPQH
TRBJ1-2 | TRBV7-2 | ASDYRIAGVGYT
TRBJ2-7 | TRBV11-2 | ASSYPGTSDEQY
TRBJ1-1 | TRBV6-5 | ASSRGSLNTEAF
TRBJ2-1 | TRBV6-5 | ASSYWGSSGEQF
TRBJ2-7 | TRBV6-1 | ASSEGGVDYEQY